The 28 T cell receptor beta chains below come from one sample, sequenced in a study of CD8+ T cells in alopecia areata. Extraction of RNA preceded its reverse transcription into cDNA, which served as the sequencing template. Assay used: immunoSEQ multiplex PCR; TCRdb lists only in-frame clones, some missing. Of over 250,000 clones detected, roughly 60% appear once; the ten largest clones hold 0.93%. Stated treatment: oral pan-JAK inhibitor, 5-10 mg twice daily. The sequenced sample was CD4+ T cells sorted from blood, obtained around week 54, from a patient treated with tofacitinib. The receptors derive from a human donor with alopecia areata.

This clone has a handful of counts. This chain uses TRBV30 with TRBJ1-6, with D perhaps TRBD1 (5 bases). The CDR3 is 14 residues long. CDR1 GTSNPN and CDR2 SVGIG come from the germline V gene (reference sequence). The ends were cut back, 1 base at V and 7 bases at J, with 11 bases in the middle. The CDR3 is CAWSAGTVNSPLHF. The CDR3 coding sequence is TGTGCCTGGAGTGCCGGGACCGTCAATTCACCCCTCCACTTT.

This rearrangement joins TRBV6-1 to TRBJ1-1; D gene unclear. Deletions cut 7 bases from V and 0 bases from J, with 9 bases between. The CDR3 has 13 residues. CDR1 is MNHNS, CDR2 SASEGT, per germline. CDR3 loop: CASNPALNTEAFF. DNA of the CDR3: TGTGCCAGCAATCCGGCGCTGAACACTGAAGCTTTCTTT.

This clone was seen once. CDR3 in amino acids: CASSQRGYNEQFF. Written as DNA, the CDR3 is TGTGCCAGCAGCCAAAGGGGATACAATGAGCAGTTCTTC. The gene calls are TRBV4-2 and TRBJ2-1; TRBD1 is a possible D gene (5 bases). The V end lost 2 bases, the J end lost 4 bases, and 6 bases lay between the germline ends. The CDR3 has 13 amino acids. CDR1 is LGHNA and CDR2 is YNFKEQ in the germline V gene.

The chain combines TRBV15 with TRBJ1-2; 9 positions agree with TRBD1. CDR3 length: 16 residues. CDR1 is LNHNV, CDR2 YYDKDF, per germline (reference sequence). Trimming cost V 1 base and J 0 bases; bases outside gene matches: 3. CDR3 in DNA: TGTGCCACCAGCAGAGGGAGGACAGGGGCTAACTATGGCTACACCTTC. This translates into CATSRGRTGANYGYTF.

V usage is TRBV9 and J usage is TRBJ1-4, with 7 bases fitting TRBD1. The length of the CDR3 is 14 residues. After removal of 4 bases from V and 4 bases from J, the junction contained 4 bases not matched to a gene. Germline CDR1 reads SGDLS; CDR2 reads YYNGEE. CDR3 nucleotide sequence: TGTGCCAGCAGCACAACAGGGGTTAATGAAAAACTGTTTTTT. Translation: CASSTTGVNEKLFF.

This clone was detected only once. J is TRBJ2-5 and V is TRBV5-4; TRBD2 matches 10 bases. V was pared by 3 bases and J by 4 bases, with 6 bases of the junction left unmatched. Germline values: CDR1 SGHNT, CDR2 YYREEE (reference sequence). The CDR3 contains 15 residues. CDR3 DNA: TGTGCCAGCAGCTCCCAGCGGGGGGGCGTAGAGACCCAGTACTTC. This gives the protein CASSSQRGGVETQYF.

This clone occurred a few times. V and J are TRBV5-1 and TRBJ2-1; possibly TRBD1 for D (5 bases). The V gene's germline CDR1 is SGHRS and CDR2 YFSETQ. The CDR3 consists of 14 residues. V lost 1 base and J 5 bases, leaving 10 bases between the germline ends. CDR3 in DNA: TGCGCCAGCAGCTTGCAGGGCTACGACAATGAGCAGTTCTTC. Amino acid sequence: CASSLQGYDNEQFF.

This clone was counted a few times. The chain employs TRBV27 and TRBJ1-2; perhaps TRBD1 as D (6 bases). Germline values: CDR1 MNHEY, CDR2 SMNVEV (reference sequence). The CDR3 covers 14 residues. V lost 0 bases to trimming and J lost 4 bases, with 9 bases between them. The CDR3 DNA follows: TGTGCCAGCAGTTTATCGGCACAGGGCTATGGCTACACCTTC. This encodes CASSLSAQGYGYTF.

A note on this clone: The sample has other DNA sequences that encode this CDR3 too. The DNA of the CDR3 is TGTGCCTGGAGTGGGGGGACAGATACGCAGTATTTT. Its translation is CAWSGGTDTQYF. The V call is TRBV30, the J call TRBJ2-3; the D call may be TRBD1 or TRBD2 (5 bases each). Germline values: CDR1 GTSNPN, CDR2 SVGIG (reference sequence). The CDR3 is made up of 12 amino acids. Deletions cut 1 base from V and 3 bases from J, with 5 bases between.

V usage is TRBV29-1 and J usage is TRBJ1-2; a possible D gene is TRBD1 (5 bases). The CDR3 runs 13 residues. Germline CDR1 reads SQVTM; CDR2 reads ANQGSEA. Trimming pared 4 bases from V and 6 bases from J, leaving 15 bases between. This CDR3 is CSVGGLPGDGYTF. The CDR3 DNA is TGCAGCGTTGGGGGGTTGCCTGGGGATGGCTACACCTTC.

V is TRBV29-1 and J is TRBJ2-1; the D gene is possibly TRBD2 (6 bases). The V gene lost 5 bases and the J gene lost 6 bases, with 11 bases spanning the gap. The CDR3 totals 12 residues. Germline V gene sequence: CDR1 SQVTM, CDR2 ANQGSEA. The CDR3 coding sequence is TGCAGCGTTAACCGGGACTTCAATGAGCAGTTCTTC. Translating gives CSVNRDFNEQFF.

The chain employs TRBV2 and TRBJ1-4; D not certain. Per germline, CDR1 SNHLY and CDR2 FYNNEI. Trimming cost V 7 bases and J 0 bases, with 9 bases left between them. CDR3 length: 14 residues. The CDR3 bases are TGTGCCAGCAATAGGGCTGCAACTAATGAAAAACTGTTTTTT. As protein: CASNRAATNEKLFF.

This clone was detected only a few times. The rearrangement links TRBV18 to TRBJ2-7, with D possibly TRBD2 on 5 matching bases. V dropped 2 bases and J dropped 5 bases, with 7 bases sitting between them. Germline V gene lookup returns CDR1 KGHSH and CDR2 LQKENI. This CDR3 comprises 12 residues. CDR3 protein: CASSPGSDEQYF. For the CDR3, the DNA is TGTGCCAGCTCACCAGGGAGCGACGAGCAGTACTTC.

This clone showed up just a few times. The J gene is TRBJ2-5, the V gene TRBV6-5, with a tentative D call TRBD1 (6 bases). This CDR3 is built from 12 residues. Germline assignment: CDR1 MNHEY and CDR2 SVGAGI. Trimming removed 6 bases from V and 5 bases from J, with 10 bases in between. The CDR3 DNA follows: TGTGCCAGCAGCACGGGACATGAGACCCAGTACTTC. As protein: CASSTGHETQYF.

The chain uses TRBV9 and TRBJ2-3, with D tentatively TRBD1 or TRBD2 (5 bases each). This CDR3 has 12 amino acids. Germline V lookup: CDR1 SGDLS, CDR2 YYNGEE. V lost 3 bases to trimming and J lost 5 bases, with 7 bases between them. Here the CDR3 DNA reads TGTGCCAGCAGCGCAGGGAGAGATACGCAGTATTTT. It encodes CASSAGRDTQYF.

J is TRBJ1-1 and V is TRBV5-1; D is possibly TRBD1 (5 bases). Germline assignment: CDR1 SGHRS and CDR2 YFSETQ. Trimming took off 5 bases at V and 1 base at J, with 12 bases between the two ends. The CDR3 spans 14 residues. The CDR3 sequence: CASSRGRANTEAFF. The CDR3 nucleotides read TGCGCCAGCAGTCGGGGCAGGGCGAACACTGAAGCTTTCTTT.

The V call is TRBV25-1, the J call TRBJ2-1; D unclear. CDR3 length: 14 amino acids. The ends were cut back, 6 bases at V and 12 bases at J, with 21 bases in the middle. Germline V gives CDR1 MGHDK, CDR2 SYGVNS. The CDR3 DNA reads as TGTGCCAGCAGCCAGGACGGACGGGCGATGGGGCAGTTCTTC. Translated, it gives CASSQDGRAMGQFF. The full variable domain, with the rest looked up from reference TRBV25-1 and TRBJ2-1, is EADIYQTPRYLVIGTGKKITLECSQTMGHDKMYWYQQDPGMELHLIHYSYGVNSTEKGDLSSESTVSRIRTEHFPLTLESARPSHTSQYLCASSQDGRAMGQFFGPGTRLTVL.

This clone has a handful of counts. The genes are TRBV14 and TRBJ2-5, with a weak D call TRBD2 (6 bases). V lost 3 bases and J 1 base, leaving 12 bases between the germline ends. Looked up from germline, CDR1 is SGHDN and CDR2 is FVKESK. CDR3 size: 15 residues. CDR3 nucleotide sequence: TGTGCCAGCAGCCACCTCGGGGACTTCCAAGAGACCCAGTACTTC. This codes for CASSHLGDFQETQYF.

The chain links TRBV23-1 to TRBJ2-7, with a weak D call TRBD2 (5 bases). TRBV23-1 is marked as an open reading frame, function uncertain. Trimming left V 1 base short and J 0 bases short, with 10 bases between. CDR3 length: 15 amino acids. CDR3 sequence (DNA): TGCGCCAGCAGTCAATTGGGAGATCCCTCCTACGAGCAGTACTTC. It yields the protein CASSQLGDPSYEQYF.

A few counts support this clone. The J gene is TRBJ2-2, the V gene TRBV7-9; D not certain. The CDR3 spans 13 residues. Trimming pared 10 bases from V and 1 base from J, leaving 10 bases between. Germline V lookup: CDR1 SEHNR, CDR2 FQNEAQ (reference sequence). CDR3: CATPRGNTGELFF. CDR3 sequence (DNA): TGTGCCACCCCCAGAGGGAACACCGGGGAGCTGTTTTTT.

The chain carries TRBV29-1 and TRBJ2-5; unclear D gene. This CDR3 region has 11 residues. V was clipped by 2 bases and J by 6 bases, with 7 bases between them. From germline, CDR1 is SQVTM and CDR2 ANQGSEA. The CDR3 nucleotides read TGCAGCGTTGAACAGCCTCAGACCCAGTACTTC. Amino acid sequence: CSVEQPQTQYF.

This clone was seen more than once but under ten times. The V call is TRBV25-1, the J call TRBJ1-1, with no clear D. Germline V gene lookup returns CDR1 MGHDK and CDR2 SYGVNS. The ends were cut back, 2 bases at V and 4 bases at J, with 11 bases in the middle. The CDR3 contains 14 residues. The CDR3 is CASSERVGVTEAFF. As DNA, the CDR3 is TGTGCCAGCAGTGAAAGGGTCGGGGTCACTGAAGCTTTCTTT.

This clone was seen a handful of times. This chain uses TRBV25-1 with TRBJ1-6; weak D call: TRBD1 (6 bases). Trimming left V 7 bases short and J 2 bases short, with 9 bases between. Germline V lookup: CDR1 MGHDK, CDR2 SYGVNS. The CDR3 length is 14 residues. CDR3 nucleotides: TGTGCCAGCAAGGCAGGGGCCTATAATTCACCCCTCCACTTT. It yields the protein CASKAGAYNSPLHF.

The chain joins TRBV25-1 to TRBJ2-7; D is uncertain. This CDR3 is built from 13 residues. Germline V gene lookup returns CDR1 MGHDK and CDR2 SYGVNS. The ends were cut back, 7 bases at V and 4 bases at J, with 14 bases in the middle. The CDR3 reads CASTGPRVYEQYF. The CDR3 bases are TGTGCCAGCACCGGGCCCCGGGTTTACGAGCAGTACTTC.

This chain uses TRBV6-6 with TRBJ2-3; D ambiguous. The CDR3 spans 11 residues. Germline lookup yields CDR1 MNHNY and CDR2 SVGAGI (reference sequence). V was trimmed by 5 bases and J by 2 bases, leaving 2 bases between them. The CDR3 coding sequence is TGTGCCAGCAGTCACACAGATACGCAGTATTTT. Translated: CASSHTDTQYF.

This clone was seen a handful of times. The sample has other DNA sequences that encode this CDR3 too. J is TRBJ1-2 and V is TRBV10-3; TRBD1 agrees at 8 bases. V trimming: 8 bases; J trimming: 2 bases; junction bases outside the gene matches: 1. The CDR3 covers 12 residues. The V gene's germline CDR1 is ENHRY and CDR2 SYGVKD. The CDR3 coding sequence is TGTGCCATCCGGACAGGGAACTATGGCTACACCTTC. Protein product: CAIRTGNYGYTF.

This chain links TRBV19 with TRBJ2-2, with D perhaps TRBD2 (6 bases). The CDR3 consists of 15 residues. V gave up 5 bases and J gave up 6 bases, with 16 bases separating them. Germline V CDR1 and CDR2: LNHDA, SQIVND (reference sequence). Written as DNA, the CDR3 is TGTGCCAGTAGTCCCCGAGGAGGGATCGCCGGGGAGCTGTTTTTT. This sequence encodes CASSPRGGIAGELFF.

V and J are TRBV20-1 and TRBJ2-7, with D perhaps being TRBD1 or TRBD2 (6 bases each). From germline, CDR1 is DFQATT and CDR2 SNEGSKA (reference sequence). The CDR3 extends over 10 amino acids. The V end was cut by 6 bases, the J end by 5 bases, with 8 bases between. The CDR3 protein is CSAEGDEQYF. CDR3 in DNA: TGCAGTGCGGAGGGGGACGAGCAGTACTTC.